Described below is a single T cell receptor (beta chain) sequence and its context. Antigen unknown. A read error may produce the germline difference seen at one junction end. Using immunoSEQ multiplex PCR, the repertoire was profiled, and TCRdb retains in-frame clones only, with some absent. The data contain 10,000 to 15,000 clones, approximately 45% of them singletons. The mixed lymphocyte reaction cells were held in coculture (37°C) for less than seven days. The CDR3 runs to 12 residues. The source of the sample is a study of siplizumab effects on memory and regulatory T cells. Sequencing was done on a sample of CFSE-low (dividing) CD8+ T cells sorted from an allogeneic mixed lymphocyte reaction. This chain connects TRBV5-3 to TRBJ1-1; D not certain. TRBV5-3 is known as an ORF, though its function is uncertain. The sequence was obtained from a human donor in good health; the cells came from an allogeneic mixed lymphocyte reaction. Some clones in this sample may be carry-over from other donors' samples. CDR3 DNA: TGTGCCAGCAGCTTGGTACAGAGTGAAGCTTTCTTT. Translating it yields CASSLVQSEAFF.